The sequence of this T cell receptor beta chain was determined in a study of tumor and adjacent non-tumor tissue in lung cancer. Study-level background: Stage I to III disease affected approximately 11 men and about five women aged roughly 31 to 76. Study-level results: Tumor tissue had significantly higher TCR diversity than normal lung. Tumor repertoires had a smaller top 100 clone share than normal lung. Higher tumor TCR diversity was associated with shorter survival.

A modified ARM-PCR protocol with three rounds of nested PCR amplified TCRbeta. TCRdb reprocessed the multiplex PCR reads via MiXCR and lists one record per CDR3 protein. The sample consists of fewer than 100,000 distinct CDR3 sequences, approximately 81% of them appearing once. No cell sorting was done before RNA was extracted from the tissue. Distant lung tissue was collected more than 3 cm away from the tumor edge. The CDR3 is 13 residues long. Per the germline V gene, CDR1 is SQVTM and CDR2 is ANQGSEA. V was clipped by 6 bases and J by 0 bases, with 11 bases between them. On this clonotype: Antigen specificity is unknown. The CDR3 end shows no conserved phenylalanine or tryptophan, and so a read error is likely.

The genes are TRBV29-1 and TRBJ1-1; D might be TRBD1 (6 bases). The sample taken for sequencing was distant non-tumor lung tissue. This receptor was identified in a man aged 55-75 years with non-small cell lung cancer. CDR3 in amino acids: CSVADRLNTEAFS. CDR3 DNA: TGCAGCGTCGCAGACAGGCTGAACACTGAAGCTTTCTCT.